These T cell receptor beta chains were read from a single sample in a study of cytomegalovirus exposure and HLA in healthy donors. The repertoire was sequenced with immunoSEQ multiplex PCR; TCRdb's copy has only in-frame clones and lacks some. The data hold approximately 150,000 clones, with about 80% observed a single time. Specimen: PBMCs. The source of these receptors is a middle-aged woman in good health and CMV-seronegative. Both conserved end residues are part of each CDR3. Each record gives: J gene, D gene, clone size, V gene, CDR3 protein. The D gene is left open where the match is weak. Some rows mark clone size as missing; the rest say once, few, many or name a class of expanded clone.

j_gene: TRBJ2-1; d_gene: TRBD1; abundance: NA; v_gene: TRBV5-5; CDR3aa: CASSVPGQVYNEQFF
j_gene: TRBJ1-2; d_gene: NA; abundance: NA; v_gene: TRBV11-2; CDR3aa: CASSPGQTTIGYTF
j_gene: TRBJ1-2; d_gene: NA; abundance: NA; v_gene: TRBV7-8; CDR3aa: CASSLAVTNYGYTF
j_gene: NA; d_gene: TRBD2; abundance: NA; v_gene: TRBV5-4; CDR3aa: CASSLYGLAGRYEQYF
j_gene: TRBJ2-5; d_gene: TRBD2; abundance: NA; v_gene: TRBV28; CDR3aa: CASSLAGGIETQYF
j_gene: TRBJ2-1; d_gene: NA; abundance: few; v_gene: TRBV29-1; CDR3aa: CSVDTLSGQDYNEQFF
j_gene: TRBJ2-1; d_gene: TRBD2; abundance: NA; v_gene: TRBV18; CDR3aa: CASSPQALAGAIEQFF
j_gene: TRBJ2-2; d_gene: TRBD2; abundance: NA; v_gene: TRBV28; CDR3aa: CASYPLAGYTGELFF
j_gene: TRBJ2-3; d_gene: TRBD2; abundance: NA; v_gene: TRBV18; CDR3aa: CASSSNSGGTLDTQYF
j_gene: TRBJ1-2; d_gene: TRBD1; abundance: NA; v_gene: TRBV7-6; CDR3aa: CASSYTGGANGYTF
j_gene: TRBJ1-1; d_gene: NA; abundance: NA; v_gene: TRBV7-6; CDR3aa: CASSEEPGGRNTEAFF
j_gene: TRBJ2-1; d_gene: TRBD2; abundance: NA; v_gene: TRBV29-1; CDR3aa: CSVDQAGVDNEQFF
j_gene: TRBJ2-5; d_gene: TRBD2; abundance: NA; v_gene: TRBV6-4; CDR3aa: CASSRLAGVQETQYF
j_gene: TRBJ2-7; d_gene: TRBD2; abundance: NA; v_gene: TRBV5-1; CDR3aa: CASSFRGGGPTGDEQYF
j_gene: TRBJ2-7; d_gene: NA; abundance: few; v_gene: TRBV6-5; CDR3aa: CASSYSGSPHQYF
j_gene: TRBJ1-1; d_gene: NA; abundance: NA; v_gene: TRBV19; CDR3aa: CASSIGGAYTEAFF
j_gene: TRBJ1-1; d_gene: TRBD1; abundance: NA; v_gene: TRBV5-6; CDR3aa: CASSPTIGQGAGFTEAFF
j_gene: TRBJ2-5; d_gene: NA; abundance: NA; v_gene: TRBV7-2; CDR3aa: CASSLYEETQYF
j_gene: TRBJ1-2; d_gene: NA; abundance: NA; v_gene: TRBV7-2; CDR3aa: CASSLGTHSYYGYTF
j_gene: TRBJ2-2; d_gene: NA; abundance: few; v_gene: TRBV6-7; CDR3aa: CASSYSISRTGELFF
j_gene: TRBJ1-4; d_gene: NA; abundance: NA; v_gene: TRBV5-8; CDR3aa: CASSLGRQARNEKLFF
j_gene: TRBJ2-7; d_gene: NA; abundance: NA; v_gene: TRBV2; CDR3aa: CASARADTYEQYF
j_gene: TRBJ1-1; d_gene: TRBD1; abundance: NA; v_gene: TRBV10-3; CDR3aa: CAITLDRGTEAFF
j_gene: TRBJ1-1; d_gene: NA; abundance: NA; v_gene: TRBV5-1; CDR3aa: CASSLGEPLNTEAFF
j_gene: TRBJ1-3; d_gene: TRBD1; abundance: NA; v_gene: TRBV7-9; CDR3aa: CASSLGGQNTIYF
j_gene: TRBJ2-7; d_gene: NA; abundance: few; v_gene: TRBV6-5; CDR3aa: CASSSPSASYEQYF
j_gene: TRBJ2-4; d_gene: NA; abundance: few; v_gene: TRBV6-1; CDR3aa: CASRQLAKNSQYF
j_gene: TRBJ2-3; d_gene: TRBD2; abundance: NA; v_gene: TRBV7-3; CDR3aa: CASSLNVGGGTDTQYF
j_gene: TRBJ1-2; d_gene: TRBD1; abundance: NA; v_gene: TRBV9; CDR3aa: CASSVTLRGGYTF
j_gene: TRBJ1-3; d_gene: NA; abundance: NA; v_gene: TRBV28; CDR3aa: CASSLGGGNTIYF
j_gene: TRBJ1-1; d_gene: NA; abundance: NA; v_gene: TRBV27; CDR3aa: CASSWRPNTEAFF
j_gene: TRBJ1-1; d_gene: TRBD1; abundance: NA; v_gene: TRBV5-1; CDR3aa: CASSLQGLDTEAFF
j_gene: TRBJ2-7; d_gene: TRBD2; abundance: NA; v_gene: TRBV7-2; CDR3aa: CASSPTPAGLSYEQYF
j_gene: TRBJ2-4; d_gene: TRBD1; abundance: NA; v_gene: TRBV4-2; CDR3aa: CASSQVRTGVNSQYF
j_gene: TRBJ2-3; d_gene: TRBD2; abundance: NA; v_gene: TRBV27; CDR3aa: CATWGSGRAGSQYF
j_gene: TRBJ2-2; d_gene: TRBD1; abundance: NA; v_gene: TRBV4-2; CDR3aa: CASSLAGQGTGELFF
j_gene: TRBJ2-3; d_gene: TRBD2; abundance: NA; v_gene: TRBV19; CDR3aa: CASSYTGTSLTDTQYF